This T cell receptor (beta chain) was documented in a study of cytomegalovirus exposure and HLA in healthy donors. Findings and limits, study-wide: As confirmed in vitro, three CMV-associated chains were specific for CMV antigens. One later analysis reportedly identified an Asian-associated ancestry cluster that showed fewer N-insertions than the approximately 700-donor mean. What TCR beta sequences reportedly achieved was accurate prediction of HLA-A and HLA-B alleles in most subjects.

Comment on this clone: Its target is not known.

Trimming removed 3 bases at V and 3 bases at J, with 14 bases between. CDR3 length: 16 residues. CDR1 is SGHVS, CDR2 FQNEAQ, per germline. These donors, healthy bone marrow donors, were studied. This PCR relied on a set of 60 Vbeta primers and 13 Jbeta primers. TCRdb keeps only in-frame clones here, not all; method: immunoSEQ multiplex PCR. The repertoire holds over 250,000 clones, approximately 90% seen once, with 3% to 4% in the top ten. This chain connects TRBV7-8 to TRBJ1-4; D is perhaps TRBD1 (5 bases). The TCR originated in a man aged 35 to 55 in good health and CMV-seropositive. The sequencing input was PBMCs. The chain's CDR3 is CASSFPKGLPNEKLFF. DNA of the CDR3: TGTGCCAGCAGCTTCCCCAAGGGGTTACCTAATGAAAAACTGTTTTTT.